These 27 T cell receptor beta chains came from one sample sequenced in a study of T cells in Graves' hyperthyroidism and ophthalmopathy. From RNA transcripts, TCR beta CDR3 regions were amplified. First-round RT-PCR targeting the TCR CDR3 was performed with the HTBI primer set. One entry per CDR3 protein, called by TCRdb with MiXCR from the multiplex PCR reads. This table holds a few hundred thousand distinct CDR3 sequences, 15% to 20% found once. Source material: blood. The receptors derive from a woman aged 18-30 years with Graves' hyperthyroidism.

V is TRBV18 and J is TRBJ2-1; tentative D call: TRBD2 (6 bases). The V end lost 1 base, the J end lost 9 bases, and 10 bases lay between the germline ends. The length of the CDR3 is 13 residues. The V gene's germline CDR1 is KGHSH and CDR2 LQKENI. CDR3 sequence reads: CASSPLEGSEQFF. CDR3 DNA: TGTGCCAGCTCACCACTGGAGGGAAGTGAGCAGTTCTTC.

The table lists this clonotype with a few counts. This may stem from a read error, because a much larger clone lies one nucleotide away. The CDR3 loop reads CASNADKDTEAFF. CDR3 bases: TGTGCCAGCAATGCAGACAAAGACACTGAAGCTTTCTTT. V usage is TRBV2 and J usage is TRBJ1-1; D gene ambiguous. The CDR3 has 13 residues. Trimming removed 7 bases from V and 3 bases from J, with 12 bases in between. Germline CDR1 is SNHLY and CDR2 is FYNNEI.

This clonotype was recorded only once. This may stem from a read error, because a much larger clone lies one nucleotide away. The chain uses TRBV10-3 and TRBJ1-2; the D is unclear. CDR1 ENHRY and CDR2 SYGVKD come from the germline V gene. The CDR3 sequence is 13 residues long. V lost 4 bases and J 4 bases, leaving 10 bases between the germline ends. Here the CDR3 DNA reads TGTGCCATCAGTGTCAACCCTATCTATGGCTACACCTTC. It specifies CAISVNPIYGYTF.

The V gene is TRBV3-1, the J gene TRBJ1-1; D is unclear. Deletions cut 1 base from V and 2 bases from J, with 8 bases between. Germline assignment: CDR1 LGHDT and CDR2 YNNKEL (reference sequence). The CDR3 extends over 14 amino acids. The CDR3 DNA reads as TGTGCCAGCAGCCAAGCAGATTCCAACACTGAAGCTTTCTTT. This codes for CASSQADSNTEAFF.

This clonotype has at least ten counts. The chain couples TRBV9 to TRBJ1-1; possibly TRBD1 for D (6 bases). This CDR3 has 15 residues. CDR1 is SGDLS and CDR2 is YYNGEE in the germline V gene. V lost 4 bases and J 2 bases, leaving 15 bases between the germline ends. CDR3 nucleotides: TGTGCCAGCAGCCCCTACGGACAGCTAAACACTGAAGCTTTCTTT. This gives the protein CASSPYGQLNTEAFF.

This clonotype showed up just once. The chain employs TRBV19 and TRBJ1-2, with D maybe TRBD1 (6 bases). The CDR3 spans 12 residues. V was cut by 11 bases and J by 3 bases, with 13 bases left in between. Germline CDR1 is LNHDA and CDR2 is SQIVND (reference sequence). The CDR3 nucleotides are TGTGCCGGTGGGGGCGCGGACTATGGCTACACCTTC. Protein product: CAGGGADYGYTF.

DNA of the CDR3: TGTGCCAGCTCACCGGGGACTAGCGGGCTGCAGTACTTC. This translates into CASSPGTSGLQYF. The genes are TRBV18 and TRBJ2-7, with TRBD2 identical over 12 bases. This CDR3 contains 13 residues. Germline V gene sequence: CDR1 KGHSH, CDR2 LQKENI. V was pared by 3 bases and J by 9 bases, with 3 bases of the junction left unmatched.

This clonotype was seen many times. In nucleotides, the CDR3 is TGTGCCAGCAGTTTTGGAGGACAGCGGCGGTATACTGGGGCCAACGTCCTGACTTTC. Translating gives CASSFGGQRRYTGANVLTF. The chain combines TRBV12-3 or TRBV12-4 with TRBJ2-6, with D perhaps TRBD1 (6 bases). V was trimmed by 3 bases and J by 2 bases, leaving 20 bases between them. There are 19 residues in the CDR3.

This clonotype came up a few times. V and J are TRBV5-1 and TRBJ2-7, with D hard to call. V was pared by 0 bases and J by 1 base, with 8 bases between. The CDR3 loop spans 14 amino acids. CDR1 and CDR2 from the germline V gene are SGHRS and YFSETQ. DNA for the CDR3: TGCGCCAGCAGCTTGGGGGCCGATTCCTACGAGCAGTACTTC. Its translation is CASSLGADSYEQYF.

This clonotype came up many times. The chain links TRBV6-4 to TRBJ1-6; TRBD1 might be the D (5 bases). The ends were cut back, 0 bases at V and 5 bases at J, with 8 bases in the middle. The CDR3 contains 15 residues. In germline, CDR1 is MRHNA, CDR2 SNTAGT. DNA of the CDR3: TGTGCCAGCAGTGACTCTCCAGGGAATAATTCACCCCTCCACTTT. It encodes CASSDSPGNNSPLHF.

This clonotype was seen repeatedly, ten times or more. The CDR3 loop is CATAGGAGGYTF. The CDR3 DNA reads as TGTGCCACTGCCGGAGGAGCCGGTGGCTACACCTTC. The V call is TRBV6-1, the J call TRBJ1-2; D gene ambiguous. V was pared by 10 bases and J by 7 bases, with 16 bases between. Germline values: CDR1 MNHNS, CDR2 SASEGT. The CDR3 totals 12 residues.

This clonotype occurred many times. J is TRBJ1-2 and V is TRBV11-2; D remains unclear. Germline lookup yields CDR1 SGHAT and CDR2 FQNNGV. This CDR3 is 14 amino acids long. Trimming took 0 bases from V and 4 from J, leaving 9 bases between them. CDR3 bases: TGTGCCAGCAGCTTAGATACGGCCATCTATGGCTACACCTTC. Amino acids: CASSLDTAIYGYTF.

This clonotype was observed at least ten times. The chain employs TRBV2 and TRBJ2-7; the D is unclear. CDR3 length equals 12 residues. V was pared by 7 bases and J by 4 bases, with 11 bases between. Germline CDR1 reads SNHLY; CDR2 reads FYNNEI. The CDR3 sequence is CASKQTTYEQYF. The DNA for the CDR3 is TGTGCCAGCAAGCAGACAACATACGAGCAGTACTTC. The complete variable domain, with remaining parts taken from reference TRBV2 and TRBJ2-7, reads EPEVTQTPSHQVTQMGQEVILRCVPISNHLYFYWYRQILGQKVEFLVSFYNNEISEKSEIFDDQFSVERPDGSNFTLKIRSTKLEDSAMYFCASKQTTYEQYFGPGTRLTVT.

This clonotype occurred many times. The chain joins TRBV28 to TRBJ2-7; D is unresolved. The CDR3 covers 12 residues. Germline loops: CDR1 MDHEN, CDR2 SYDVKM. The V and J ends lost 5 bases and 3 bases respectively, with 8 bases between them. The CDR3 here is CASSPPRYEQYF. The CDR3 nucleotides are TGTGCCAGCAGTCCGCCCCGCTACGAGCAGTACTTC.

This clonotype was seen at least ten times. V gene TRBV4-2 combines with J gene TRBJ2-7; the match to TRBD2 covers 14 bases. CDR1 and CDR2 (germline): LGHNA, YNFKEQ. CDR3 length: 20 amino acids. V lost 2 bases to trimming and J lost 4 bases; unmatched junction nucleotides: 16. DNA for the CDR3: TGTGCCAGCAGCCAACATCCACCCGGACTAGCGGGGGGACCGCCTTACGAGCAGTACTTC. Residues: CASSQHPPGLAGGPPYEQYF.

This clonotype has at least ten counts. A read error may be the cause here, since a much bigger clone is one base away. V usage is TRBV7-2 and J usage is TRBJ1-2; TRBD1 matches at 7 bases. CDR1 and CDR2 (germline): SGHTA, FQGNSA. The trim removed 5 bases at V and 6 bases at J, leaving 6 bases unmatched. The CDR3 contains 13 residues. CDR3 coding DNA: TGTGCCAGCAGCCTTGGGACAGCCCATGGCTACACCTTC. Its translation: CASSLGTAHGYTF.

Of note for this clonotype: This CDR3 is missing its conserved last phenylalanine or tryptophan, likely due to a read error. The chain joins TRBV9 to TRBJ2-7; the D call may be TRBD1 or TRBD2 (5 bases each). In germline, CDR1 is SGDLS, CDR2 YYNGEE. The CDR3 contains 15 residues. Trimming stripped 4 bases from V and 2 bases from J, with 16 bases between. Here the CDR3 reads CASSPSWGTPYEQYY. CDR3 nucleotides: TGTGCCAGCAGCCCCAGCTGGGGGACCCCCTACGAGCAGTACTAC.

The sample holds many counts of this clonotype. The chain recombines TRBV7-3 with TRBJ1-1; TRBD1 is a possible D gene (5 bases). Germline CDR1 SGHTA, CDR2 FQGTGA. This CDR3 is 14 amino acids long. V was clipped by 1 base and J by 1 base, with 7 bases between them. CDR3 amino acids: CASSLMGGNTEAFF. The CDR3 nucleotides read TGTGCCAGCAGCTTAATGGGGGGGAACACTGAAGCTTTCTTT.

This rearrangement joins TRBV6-1 to TRBJ1-3; no clear D gene. V was pared by 5 bases and J by 0 bases, with 17 bases between. Germline CDR1 MNHNS, CDR2 SASEGT. The CDR3 is 17 residues long. The CDR3 protein is CASSKLLQLDSGNTIYF. The CDR3 DNA follows: TGTGCCAGCAGTAAACTACTACAATTGGACTCTGGAAACACCATATATTTT.

At least ten counts were recorded for this clonotype. J is TRBJ1-2 and V is TRBV12-3 or TRBV12-4; D is undetermined. The CDR3 consists of 14 residues. Trimming stripped 6 bases from V and 4 bases from J, with 15 bases between. This CDR3 is CASSSRRPFYGYTF. The CDR3 region has the DNA TGTGCCAGCAGCAGCCGACGGCCGTTCTATGGCTACACCTTC.

This clonotype has a count of ten or more. This rearrangement joins TRBV29-1 to TRBJ1-2; 8 bases are shared with TRBD1. The CDR3 length is 12 residues. Germline CDR1 reads SQVTM; CDR2 reads ANQGSEA. J lost 6 bases, V lost 6 bases, and 6 bases had no gene match. The CDR3 DNA follows: TGCAGCGTATACCAGGGGGCGGATGGCTACACCTTC. It specifies CSVYQGADGYTF. The full variable domain, in which reference TRBV29-1 and TRBJ1-2 provide the parts outside the CDR3, is SAVISQKPSRDICQRGTSLTIQCQVDSQVTMMFWYRQQPGQSLTLIATANQGSEATYESGFVIDKFPISRPNLTFSTLTVSNMSPEDSSIYLCSVYQGADGYTFGSGTRLTVV.

As concerns this clonotype: The junction does not match germline at one end; this may be a read error. The chain employs TRBV20-1 and TRBJ2-7, with TRBD2 matching 11 bases. From germline, CDR1 is DFQATT and CDR2 SNEGSKA (reference sequence). CDR3 length: 16 amino acids. In DNA form, the CDR3 reads TGCAGTGCTACCCAACTAGCGGGGGTCGAATCCTACGATCAGTACTTC. Encoded protein: CSATQLAGVESYDQYF.

In this sample, this clonotype turned up many times. The rearrangement joins TRBV2 to TRBJ1-1, with a possible D match to TRBD1 (6 bases). This CDR3 has 13 amino acids. Deletions cut 10 bases from V and 1 base from J, with 13 bases between. Germline lookup yields CDR1 SNHLY and CDR2 FYNNEI. The CDR3 region is CATFRDTNTEAFF. CDR3 sequence (DNA): TGTGCCACCTTCCGGGACACGAACACTGAAGCTTTCTTT.

This clonotype was detected only a few times. This sequence joins TRBV20-1 and TRBJ2-5; weak D call: TRBD2 (6 bases). The length of the CDR3 is 16 residues. V shed 6 bases and J shed 1 base, with 21 bases lying between them. The germline V gene has CDR1 DFQATT and CDR2 SNEGSKA (reference sequence). CDR3 nucleotide sequence: TGCAGTGCCAGTACTAGTAGCGGAGAAATCCAAGAGACCCAGTACTTC. Translation: CSASTSSGEIQETQYF.

This clonotype came up many times. CDR3 nucleotide sequence: TGCGCCAGCAGCCGCACTAGCGGACAAGAGACCCAGTACTTC. Its translation: CASSRTSGQETQYF. The V and J genes are TRBV5-1 and TRBJ2-5, with 8 bases identical to TRBD2. The CDR3 extends over 14 amino acids. The trim removed 4 bases at V and 2 bases at J, leaving 4 bases unmatched. Germline V lookup: CDR1 SGHRS, CDR2 YFSETQ.

The rearrangement joins TRBV30 to TRBJ1-5, with D possibly TRBD1 on 5 matching bases. Trimming pared 3 bases from V and 7 bases from J, leaving 10 bases between. The germline V gene has CDR1 GTSNPN and CDR2 SVGIG (reference sequence). The CDR3 runs to 12 residues. The CDR3: CAWRTGEQPQHF. In DNA, the CDR3 is TGTGCCTGGAGAACGGGGGAGCAGCCCCAGCATTTT.

This clonotype has at least ten counts. Here the CDR3 reads CASSFFPGQDTGELFF. CDR3 bases: TGTGCCAGCAGTTTTTTTCCGGGACAAGACACCGGGGAGCTGTTTTTT. J is TRBJ2-2 and V is TRBV6-5; possibly TRBD1 for D (6 bases). The CDR3 runs 16 residues. The germline gives CDR1 MNHEY, CDR2 SVGAGI. V was trimmed by 4 bases and J by 3 bases, leaving 15 bases between them.